Listed here is a single T cell receptor beta chain. Its antigen remains unknown. The treatment is: oral pan-JAK inhibitor, 5-10 mg twice daily. As part of sample collection, lesional scalp punch biopsies and peripheral blood were taken from alopecia areata patients. The sample is drawn from a study of CD8+ T cells in alopecia areata. Whole-study results and caveats: Tofacitinib significantly brought down scalp clonality and expanded CD8+ clones among top 100.

RNA, once extracted, was reverse transcribed into cDNA for use as the sequencing template. Sequencing used immunoSEQ multiplex PCR; TCRdb keeps in-frame clones, though not all of them. Of about 140,000 clones listed, 86% are singletons. CDR3 length equals 13 residues. The V segment lost 4 bases and the J segment 5 bases; nucleotides outside the gene matches: 5. Germline CDR1 SQVTM, CDR2 ANQGSEA. Sequencing used CD8+ T cells sorted from blood, obtained at week 4, from a patient treated with tofacitinib. The chain carries TRBV29-1 and TRBJ1-5; 7 bases line up with TRBD1. The sequence was obtained from a human donor with alopecia areata. The DNA of the CDR3 is TGCAGCGTTGCGGGCAGGGGGGATCAGCCCCAGCATTTT. The encoded protein is CSVAGRGDQPQHF.